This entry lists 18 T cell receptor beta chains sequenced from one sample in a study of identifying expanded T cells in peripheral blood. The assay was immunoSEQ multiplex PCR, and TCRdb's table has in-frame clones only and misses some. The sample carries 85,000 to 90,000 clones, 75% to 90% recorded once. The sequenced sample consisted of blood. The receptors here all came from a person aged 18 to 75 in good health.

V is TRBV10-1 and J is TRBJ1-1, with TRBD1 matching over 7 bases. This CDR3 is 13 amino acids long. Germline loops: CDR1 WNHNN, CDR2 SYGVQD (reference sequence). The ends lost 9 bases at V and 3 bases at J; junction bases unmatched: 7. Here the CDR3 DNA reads TGCGCCAGTTCAGGGGGGTTGGACACTGAAGCTTTCTTT. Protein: CASSGGLDTEAFF.

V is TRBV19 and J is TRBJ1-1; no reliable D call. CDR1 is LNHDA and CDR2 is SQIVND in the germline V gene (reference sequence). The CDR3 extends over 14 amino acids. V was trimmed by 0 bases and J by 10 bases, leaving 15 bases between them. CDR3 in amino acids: CASSIDLGPTRAFF. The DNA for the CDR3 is TGTGCCAGTAGTATAGATTTAGGACCCACCCGAGCTTTCTTT.

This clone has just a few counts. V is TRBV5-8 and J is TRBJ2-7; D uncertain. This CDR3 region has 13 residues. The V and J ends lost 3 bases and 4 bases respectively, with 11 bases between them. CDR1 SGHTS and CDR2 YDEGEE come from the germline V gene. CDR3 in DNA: TGTGCCAGCAGCTCGGGTTACCGTTACGAGCAGTACTTC. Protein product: CASSSGYRYEQYF.

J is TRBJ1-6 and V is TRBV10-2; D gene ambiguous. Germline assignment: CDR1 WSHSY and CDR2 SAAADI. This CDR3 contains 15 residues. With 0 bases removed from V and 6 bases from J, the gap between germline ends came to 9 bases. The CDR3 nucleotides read TGCGCCAGCAGTGAGTCGAGGCACGGTAATTCACCCCTCCACTTT. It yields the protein CASSESRHGNSPLHF.

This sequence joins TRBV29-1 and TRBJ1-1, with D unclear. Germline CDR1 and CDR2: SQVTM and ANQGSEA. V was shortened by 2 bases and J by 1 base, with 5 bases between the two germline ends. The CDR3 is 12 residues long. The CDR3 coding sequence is TGCAGCGTTGAATCGGGGAACACTGAAGCTTTCTTT. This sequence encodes CSVESGNTEAFF.

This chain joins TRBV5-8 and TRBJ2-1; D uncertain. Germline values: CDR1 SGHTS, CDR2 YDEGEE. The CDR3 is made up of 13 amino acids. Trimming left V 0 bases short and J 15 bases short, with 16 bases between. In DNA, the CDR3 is TGTGCCAGCAGCTTGGTTGGGGAACCTAAGGGGTTCTTC. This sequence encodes CASSLVGEPKGFF.

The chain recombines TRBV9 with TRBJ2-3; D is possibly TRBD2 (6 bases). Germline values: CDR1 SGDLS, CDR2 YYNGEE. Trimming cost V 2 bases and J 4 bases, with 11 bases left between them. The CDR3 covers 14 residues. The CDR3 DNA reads TGTGCCAGCAGCGTCGCGGGGCGCGCAGATACGCAGTATTTT. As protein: CASSVAGRADTQYF.

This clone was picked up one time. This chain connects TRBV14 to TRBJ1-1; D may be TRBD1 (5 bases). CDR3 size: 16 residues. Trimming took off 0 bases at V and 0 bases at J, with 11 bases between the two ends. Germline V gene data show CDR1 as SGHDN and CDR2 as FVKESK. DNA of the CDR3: TGTGCCAGCAGCCAAGATTTCGGGGGACTGAACACTGAAGCTTTCTTT. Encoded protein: CASSQDFGGLNTEAFF.

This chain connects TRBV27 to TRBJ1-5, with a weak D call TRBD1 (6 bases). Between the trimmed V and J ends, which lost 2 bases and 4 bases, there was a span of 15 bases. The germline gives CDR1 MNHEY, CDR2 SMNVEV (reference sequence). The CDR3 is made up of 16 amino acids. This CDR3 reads CASSLRWDTGNQPQHF. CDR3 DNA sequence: TGTGCCAGCAGTTTAAGGTGGGACACGGGTAATCAGCCCCAGCATTTT.

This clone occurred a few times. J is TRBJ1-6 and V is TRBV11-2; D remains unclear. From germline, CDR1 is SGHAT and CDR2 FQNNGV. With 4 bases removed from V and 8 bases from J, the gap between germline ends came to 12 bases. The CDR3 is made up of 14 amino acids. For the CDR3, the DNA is TGTGCCAGCAGCTATCCCGGTCCTCATTCACCCCTCCACTTT. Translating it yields CASSYPGPHSPLHF.

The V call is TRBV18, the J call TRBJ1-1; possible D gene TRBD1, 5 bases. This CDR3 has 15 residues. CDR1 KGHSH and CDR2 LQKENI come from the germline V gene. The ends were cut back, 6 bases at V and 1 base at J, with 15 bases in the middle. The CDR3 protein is CASSLMGGKNTEAFF. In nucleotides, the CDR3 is TGTGCCAGCTCCCTGATGGGGGGGAAGAACACTGAAGCTTTCTTT.

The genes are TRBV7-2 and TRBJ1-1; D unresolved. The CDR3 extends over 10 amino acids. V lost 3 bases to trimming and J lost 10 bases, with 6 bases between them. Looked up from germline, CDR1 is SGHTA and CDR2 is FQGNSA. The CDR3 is CASSLGGAFF. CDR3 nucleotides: TGTGCCAGCAGCTTGGGTGGAGCTTTCTTT.

The CDR3 loop is CASSTTQGGNQPQHF. For the CDR3, the DNA is TGTGCCAGCTCTACCACACAGGGGGGGAATCAGCCCCAGCATTTT. The chain combines TRBV18 with TRBJ1-5, with 8 nucleotides matching TRBD1. Germline CDR1 is KGHSH and CDR2 is LQKENI. V gave up 6 bases and J gave up 4 bases; unmatched junction bases: 8. The CDR3 is 15 residues long.

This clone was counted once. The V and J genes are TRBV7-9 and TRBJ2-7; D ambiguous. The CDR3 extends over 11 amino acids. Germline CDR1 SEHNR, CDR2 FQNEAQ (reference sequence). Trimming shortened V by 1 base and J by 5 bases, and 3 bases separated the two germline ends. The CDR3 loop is CASSLDHEQYF. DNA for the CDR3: TGTGCCAGCAGCTTAGATCACGAGCAGTACTTC. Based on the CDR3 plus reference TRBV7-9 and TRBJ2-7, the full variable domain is DTGVSQNPRHKITKRGQNVTFRCDPISEHNRLYWYRQTLGQGPEFLTYFQNEAQLEKSRLLSDRFSAERPKGSFSTLEIQRTEQGDSAMYLCASSLDHEQYFGPGTRLTVT.

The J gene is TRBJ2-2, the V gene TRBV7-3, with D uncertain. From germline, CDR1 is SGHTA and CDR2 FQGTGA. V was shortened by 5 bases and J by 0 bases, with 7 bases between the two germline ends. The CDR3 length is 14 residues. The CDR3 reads CASSPTTNTGELFF. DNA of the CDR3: TGTGCCAGCAGCCCAACGACGAACACCGGGGAGCTGTTTTTT.

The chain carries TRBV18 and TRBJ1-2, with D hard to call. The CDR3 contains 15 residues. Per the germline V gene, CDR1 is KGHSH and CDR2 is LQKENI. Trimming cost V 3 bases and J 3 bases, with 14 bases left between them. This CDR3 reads CASSPYGRADYGYTF. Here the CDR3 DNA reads TGTGCCAGCTCACCTTACGGCCGGGCGGACTATGGCTACACCTTC.

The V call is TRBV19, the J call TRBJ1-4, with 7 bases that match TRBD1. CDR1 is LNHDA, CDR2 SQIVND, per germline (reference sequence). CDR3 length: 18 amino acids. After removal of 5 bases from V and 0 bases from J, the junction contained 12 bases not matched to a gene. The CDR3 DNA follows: TGTGCCAGTAGTGTAAGGGGGCGGAAAGGTGCAACTAATGAAAAACTGTTTTTT. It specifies CASSVRGRKGATNEKLFF.

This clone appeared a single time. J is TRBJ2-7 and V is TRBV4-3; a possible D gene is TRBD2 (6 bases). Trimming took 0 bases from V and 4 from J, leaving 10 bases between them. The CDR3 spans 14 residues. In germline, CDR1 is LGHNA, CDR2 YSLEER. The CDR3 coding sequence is TGCGCCAGCAGCCAAGATAGCGGATTTTACGAGCAGTACTTC. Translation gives CASSQDSGFYEQYF.